This T cell receptor beta chain originates from a study of long-term antiretroviral therapy in people with HIV. Running of the v3.0 immunoSEQ assay took place at survey level. TCRdb keeps only in-frame clones here, not all; method: immunoSEQ multiplex PCR. The sample has more than 35,000 clones, approximately 85% seen once; the top ten hold roughly a tenth. Germline V gene sequence: CDR1 MNHEY, CDR2 SMNVEV (reference sequence). The V gene lost 5 bases and the J gene lost 0 bases, with 11 bases spanning the gap. CDR3 length: 16 residues. Findings and limits, study-wide: ART adherence, viral resistance and therapy changes went unrecorded. Clones that had undergone expansion before ART dominated the repertoire at all time points.

Turning to this clone: What it recognizes is unknown.

Amounts of 1-10 million cryopreserved PBMC were held in the samples before DNA extraction. This receptor was obtained from a man between 18 and 29 years old with HIV. V gene TRBV27 combines with J gene TRBJ1-6; D is unresolved. Source: unsorted PBMCs, taken 2.2 years after starting antiretroviral therapy. The CDR3, as DNA: TGTGCCAGCAGTCCGTTCAAGAGCTCCTATAATTCACCCCTCCACTTT. Residues: CASSPFKSSYNSPLHF.